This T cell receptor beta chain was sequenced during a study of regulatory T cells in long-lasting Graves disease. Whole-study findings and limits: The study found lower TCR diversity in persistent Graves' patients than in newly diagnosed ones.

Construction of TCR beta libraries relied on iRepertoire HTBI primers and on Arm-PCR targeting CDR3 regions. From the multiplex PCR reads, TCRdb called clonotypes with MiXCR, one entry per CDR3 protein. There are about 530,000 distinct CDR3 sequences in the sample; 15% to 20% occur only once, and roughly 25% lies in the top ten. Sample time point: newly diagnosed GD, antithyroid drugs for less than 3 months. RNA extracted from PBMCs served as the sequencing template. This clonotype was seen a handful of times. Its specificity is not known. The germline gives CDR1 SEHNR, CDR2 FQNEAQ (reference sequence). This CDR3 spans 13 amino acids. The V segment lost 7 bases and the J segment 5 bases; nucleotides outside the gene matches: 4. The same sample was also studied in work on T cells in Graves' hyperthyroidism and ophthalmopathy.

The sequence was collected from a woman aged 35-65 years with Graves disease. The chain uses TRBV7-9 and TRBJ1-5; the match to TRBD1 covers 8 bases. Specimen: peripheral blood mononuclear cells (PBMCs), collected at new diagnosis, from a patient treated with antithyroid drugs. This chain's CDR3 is CASTDRADQPQHF. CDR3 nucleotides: TGTGCCAGCACGGACAGGGCCGATCAGCCCCAGCATTTT.